The text below deals with one T cell receptor (beta chain). This may stem from a read error, because a much larger clone lies one nucleotide away. The germline V gene encodes CDR1 MNHEY and CDR2 SMNVEV (reference sequence). The CDR3 covers 15 residues. Arm-PCR of CDR3 regions and iRepertoire HTBI primers were used to build TCR beta libraries. One entry per CDR3 protein results from TCRdb running MiXCR on the multiplex PCR reads. The sample lists around 500,000 distinct CDR3 sequences; about 11% were seen once. These data belong to a study of regulatory T cells in long-lasting Graves disease. Sample time point: newly diagnosed GD, antithyroid drugs for less than 3 months. Isolated PBMC RNA provided the starting material for the TCR library. The sample was also linked to a second study, of T cells in Graves' hyperthyroidism and ophthalmopathy. That paper adds: Graves' hyperthyroidism showing no ophthalmopathy progression within 18 months was considered stable.

The receptor was isolated from a woman aged 25 to 39 with Graves disease. The source was peripheral blood mononuclear cells (PBMCs), collected at new diagnosis, from a patient treated with antithyroid drugs. The chain carries TRBV27 and TRBJ2-2, with D possibly being TRBD1 (5 bases). As DNA, the CDR3 is TGTGCCAGCAGTTTTTGGGGCGCGAACACCAGGGAGCTGTTTTTT. Translation gives CASSFWGANTRELFF.